This passage covers 17 T cell receptor beta chains from one sample sequenced in a study of control samples from healthy donors and cancer patients. Assay used: immunoSEQ multiplex PCR; TCRdb lists only in-frame clones, some missing. This table holds roughly 150,000 clones, around 86% found once. Sequenced material: blood. The receptor set was obtained from a man aged 25 to 40 in good health.

V is TRBV6-6 and J is TRBJ1-2, with D possibly being TRBD1 (6 bases). The germline V and J ends were trimmed by 6 bases and 4 bases, with 15 bases remaining between them. Germline V gives CDR1 MNHNY, CDR2 SVGAGI (reference sequence). The CDR3 runs 14 residues. The CDR3 protein is CASSSPQGAYGYTF. The CDR3, as DNA: TGTGCCAGCAGCTCCCCACAGGGAGCCTATGGCTACACCTTC.

The rearrangement joins TRBV4-3 to TRBJ2-1; 12 bases line up with TRBD2. Germline trimming cut 4 bases from V and 6 bases from J; bases unmatched to any gene: 7. This CDR3 comprises 16 residues. Per germline, CDR1 LGHNA and CDR2 YSLEER. CDR3 nucleotides: TGCGCCAGCAGCCGACAGACTAGCGGGAGTATCAATGAGCAGTTCTTC. Protein: CASSRQTSGSINEQFF.

This chain uses TRBV27 with TRBJ2-7; D is unresolved. V lost 2 bases and J 1 base, leaving 6 bases between the germline ends. Germline CDR1 reads MNHEY; CDR2 reads SMNVEV (reference sequence). The CDR3 length is 13 residues. Written as DNA, the CDR3 is TGTGCCAGCAGTTTAGTGGGTTCCTACGAGCAGTACTTC. Translation: CASSLVGSYEQYF.

The gene calls are TRBV29-1 and TRBJ2-7; a possible D gene is TRBD1 (5 bases). V was shortened by 6 bases and J by 2 bases, with 14 bases between the two germline ends. The germline CDR1 and CDR2 sequences are SQVTM and ANQGSEA. The CDR3 length is 13 residues. CDR3 sequence (DNA): TGCAGCGTAAAGGGGCAGGGCACCTACGAGCAGTACTTC. This sequence encodes CSVKGQGTYEQYF.

The genes are TRBV24-1 and TRBJ1-5; no reliable D call. Germline V lookup: CDR1 KGHDR, CDR2 SFDVKD. Trimming removed 4 bases at V and 8 bases at J, with 20 bases between. The CDR3 covers 16 residues. CDR3 protein: CATSDTGKEVNKPQHF. The CDR3 DNA reads as TGTGCCACCAGTGACACGGGCAAAGAGGTTAACAAGCCCCAGCATTTT.

The gene calls are TRBV29-1 and TRBJ1-2; D unclear. V was trimmed by 7 bases and J by 1 base, leaving 13 bases between them. The CDR3 contains 13 residues. Germline-derived CDR1 and CDR2 are SQVTM and ANQGSEA. The CDR3: CSAALMGNYGYTF. Here the CDR3 DNA reads TGCAGCGCCGCGCTTATGGGTAACTATGGCTACACCTTC.

The chain recombines TRBV5-4 with TRBJ2-7; D gene unclear. This CDR3 contains 12 residues. The germline V gene has CDR1 SGHNT and CDR2 YYREEE (reference sequence). V was shortened by 0 bases and J by 2 bases, with 3 bases between the two germline ends. In DNA, the CDR3 is TGTGCCAGCAGCTTGGAGACCTACGAGCAGTACTTC. Translated: CASSLETYEQYF.

This chain's CDR3 is CATSDPYQGARSGYTF. DNA for the CDR3: TGTGCCACCAGTGATCCCTATCAGGGGGCTCGATCTGGCTACACCTTC. The chain joins TRBV24-1 to TRBJ1-2; 8 bases match TRBD1. The CDR3 is 16 amino acids. J lost 7 bases, V lost 3 bases, and 12 bases had no gene match. The germline gives CDR1 KGHDR, CDR2 SFDVKD.

The chain combines TRBV18 with TRBJ2-3; a possible D gene is TRBD2 (7 bases). V was pared by 3 bases and J by 4 bases, with 11 bases between. The germline V gene has CDR1 KGHSH and CDR2 LQKENI. There are 14 residues in the CDR3. CDR3 in DNA: TGTGCCAGCTCACCGGGGGGGGCCGCAGATACGCAGTATTTT. This encodes CASSPGGAADTQYF.

The rearrangement links TRBV4-2 to TRBJ2-3; D is possibly TRBD1 or TRBD2 (5 bases each). V was shortened by 6 bases and J by 11 bases, with 21 bases between the two germline ends. The CDR3 is 14 residues long. Germline CDR1 reads LGHNA; CDR2 reads YNFKEQ. CDR3 DNA: TGTGCCAGCAGACCCTTCGCCGGGACCGGTATGCAGTATTTT. It encodes CASRPFAGTGMQYF.

V is TRBV5-6 and J is TRBJ2-5; TRBD2 is a possible D gene (5 bases). V lost 1 base to trimming and J lost 4 bases, with 20 bases between them. This CDR3 has 17 residues. Looked up from germline, CDR1 is SGHDT and CDR2 is YYEEEE. The CDR3, as DNA: TGTGCCAGCAGCTTGTCTATCAGCCGGGGATTGGGAGAGACCCAGTACTTC. Encoded protein: CASSLSISRGLGETQYF.

The CDR3 is CASSEYSGTVQETQYF. As DNA, the CDR3 is TGTGCCAGCAGTGAATACTCGGGGACAGTCCAAGAGACCCAGTACTTC. V is TRBV6-1 and J is TRBJ2-5; 7 bases align to TRBD1. The V gene end was trimmed by 2 bases and the J gene end by 1 base; junction bases not matched to a gene: 7. The CDR3 length is 16 residues. Germline loops: CDR1 MNHNS, CDR2 SASEGT.

The chain joins TRBV30 to TRBJ2-3; the D gene is possibly TRBD1 (5 bases). V dropped 2 bases and J dropped 2 bases, with 14 bases sitting between them. The CDR3 has 15 amino acids. CDR1 is GTSNPN, CDR2 SVGIG, per germline (reference sequence). The CDR3 reads CAWSKGARNTDTQYF. CDR3 nucleotide sequence: TGTGCCTGGAGTAAAGGGGCGAGAAACACAGATACGCAGTATTTT.

This chain joins TRBV18 and TRBJ1-2; 12 positions agree with TRBD1. Germline CDR1 is KGHSH and CDR2 is LQKENI. The trim removed 3 bases at V and 4 bases at J, leaving 0 bases unmatched. This CDR3 is 14 amino acids long. CDR3 region: CASSPGQGAYGYTF. CDR3 in DNA: TGTGCCAGCTCACCGGGACAGGGGGCCTATGGCTACACCTTC.

The rearrangement joins TRBV10-3 to TRBJ1-2, with 8 bases lining up with TRBD1. J gave up 3 bases and V 3 bases, and 3 bases lay outside the gene matches. The CDR3 runs 14 residues. Germline V gene lookup returns CDR1 ENHRY and CDR2 SYGVKD. The CDR3 bases are TGTGCCATCAGTGAACCAGGGGGCGACTATGGCTACACCTTC. Encoded protein: CAISEPGGDYGYTF.

The chain is built from TRBV6-5 and TRBJ1-1; tentative D call: TRBD1 (5 bases). This CDR3 has 14 residues. Germline CDR1 and CDR2: MNHEY and SVGAGI. The ends were cut back, 6 bases at V and 4 bases at J, with 15 bases in the middle. The chain's CDR3 is CASSRGSGGTEAFF. In DNA, the CDR3 is TGTGCCAGCAGCCGGGGGAGTGGGGGCACTGAAGCTTTCTTT.

The gene calls are TRBV2 and TRBJ1-2, with D unresolved. V shed 7 bases and J shed 3 bases, with 18 bases lying between them. The CDR3 is 15 residues long. Germline assignment: CDR1 SNHLY and CDR2 FYNNEI. The CDR3 reads CASKPSGGIDYGYTF. CDR3 DNA sequence: TGTGCCAGCAAGCCGTCAGGAGGGATCGACTATGGCTACACCTTC.